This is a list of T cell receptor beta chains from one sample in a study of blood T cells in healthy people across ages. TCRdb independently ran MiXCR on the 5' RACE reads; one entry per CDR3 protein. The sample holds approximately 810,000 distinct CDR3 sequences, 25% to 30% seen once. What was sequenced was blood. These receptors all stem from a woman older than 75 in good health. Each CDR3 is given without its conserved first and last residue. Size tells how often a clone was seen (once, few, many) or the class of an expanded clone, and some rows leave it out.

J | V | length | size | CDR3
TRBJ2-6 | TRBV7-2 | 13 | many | ASSLGGLGANVLT
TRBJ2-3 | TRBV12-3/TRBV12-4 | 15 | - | ASSLGGSGGSTDTQY
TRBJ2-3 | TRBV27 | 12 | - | ASSLFRVTDTQY
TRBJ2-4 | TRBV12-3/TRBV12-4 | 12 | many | ASSVAGVANIQY
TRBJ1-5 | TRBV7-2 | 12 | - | ASSLYNSNQPQH
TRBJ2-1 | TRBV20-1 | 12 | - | SATSKSSYNEQF
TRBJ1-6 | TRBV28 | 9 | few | ASNNNSPLH
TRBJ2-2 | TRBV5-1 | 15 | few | ASSPTSGAWNTGELF
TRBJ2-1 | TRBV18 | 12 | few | ASSRPGTTNEQF
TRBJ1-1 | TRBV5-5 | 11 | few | ASSSGTGEKFF
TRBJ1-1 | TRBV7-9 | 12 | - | ASSLGGSDTEAF
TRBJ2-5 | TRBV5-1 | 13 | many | ASSETGGPRETQY
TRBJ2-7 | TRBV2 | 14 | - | ASSPLGTYNSYEQY
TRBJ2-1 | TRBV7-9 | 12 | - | ASRAGSGWDEQF
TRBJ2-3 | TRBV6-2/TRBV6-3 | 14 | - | ASNSPRTRGTDTQY
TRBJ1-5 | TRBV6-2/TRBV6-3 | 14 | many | ASSYKGYRSNQPQH
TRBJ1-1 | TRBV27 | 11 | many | ASATHWNTEAF
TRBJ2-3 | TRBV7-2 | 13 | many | ASSLASGGSDTQY
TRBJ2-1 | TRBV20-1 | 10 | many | SASVRRNEQF
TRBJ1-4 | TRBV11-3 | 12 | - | ASSLRGRGEKLF
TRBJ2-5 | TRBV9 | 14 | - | ASSVGAVGGRETQY
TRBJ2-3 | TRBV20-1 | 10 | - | SAARVADTQY
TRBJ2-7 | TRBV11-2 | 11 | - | AVSSQGAWEQY
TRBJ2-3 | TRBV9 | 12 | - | ASSGGLGWDTQY
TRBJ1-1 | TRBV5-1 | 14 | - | ASSLEAGVVNTEAF
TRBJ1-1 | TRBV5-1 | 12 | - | ASSWGGEGTEAF
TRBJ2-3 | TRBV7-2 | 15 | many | ASSLGPLGGITDTQY
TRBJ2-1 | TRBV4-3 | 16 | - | ASSQDVAPHVVGREQF
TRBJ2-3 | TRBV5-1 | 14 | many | ASSSGASGMTDTQY
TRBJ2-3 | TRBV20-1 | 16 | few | SARDNERLAGGTDTQY
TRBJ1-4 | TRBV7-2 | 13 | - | ASSRRQLTNERLF
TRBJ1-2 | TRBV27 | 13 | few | ASSLFGDRVYGYT
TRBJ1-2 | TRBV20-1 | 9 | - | SARRDRGDT
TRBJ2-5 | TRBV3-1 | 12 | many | ASSPRHGAETQY
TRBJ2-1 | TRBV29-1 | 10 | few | SVVGAGDEQF